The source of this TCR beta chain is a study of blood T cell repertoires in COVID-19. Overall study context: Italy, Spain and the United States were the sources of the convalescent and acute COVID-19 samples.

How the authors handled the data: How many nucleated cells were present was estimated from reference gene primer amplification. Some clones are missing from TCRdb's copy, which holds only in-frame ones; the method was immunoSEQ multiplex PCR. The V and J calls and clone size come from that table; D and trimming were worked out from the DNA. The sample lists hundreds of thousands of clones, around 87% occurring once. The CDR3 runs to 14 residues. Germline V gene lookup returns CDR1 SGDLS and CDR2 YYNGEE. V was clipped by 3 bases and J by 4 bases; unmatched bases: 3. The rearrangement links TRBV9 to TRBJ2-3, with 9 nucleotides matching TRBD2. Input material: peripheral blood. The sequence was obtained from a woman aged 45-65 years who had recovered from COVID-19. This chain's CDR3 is CASSESGGPDTQYF. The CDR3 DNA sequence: TGTGCCAGCAGCGAAAGCGGGGGGCCAGATACGCAGTATTTT. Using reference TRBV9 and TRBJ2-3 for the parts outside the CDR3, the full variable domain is DSGVTQTPKHLITATGQRVTLRCSPRSGDLSVYWYQQSLDQGLQFLIQYYNGEERAKGNILERFSAQQFPDLHSELNLSSLELGDSALYFCASSESGGPDTQYFGPGTRLTVL.